These T cell receptor beta chains were read from a single sample in a study of cytomegalovirus exposure and HLA in healthy donors. Here immunoSEQ multiplex PCR was the method, and the copy in TCRdb shows in-frame clones only, minus some. The sample shows roughly 200,000 clones, roughly 10% of them seen only once. Sequenced: PBMCs. These receptors all come from a woman aged 25 to 39 in good health and CMV-seropositive. Each CDR3 is given with its conserved first and last residue. The order of the fields is clone size, V gene, D gene, J gene, CDR3 DNA, CDR3 protein. The D gene is left open where the match is weak. The listing skips clone size in some rows; elsewhere it reads once, few, many or a size class.

>.|TRBV9|TRBD1|TRBJ2-5
TGTGCCAGCAGCGTCTCATACCCTAGGGGGGACAGGCAAGAGACCCAGTACTTC
CASSVSYPRGDRQETQYF
>few|TRBV5-1|.|TRBJ1-2
TGCGCCAGCAGCTTGGACAGGCCAAACTATGGCTACACCTTC
CASSLDRPNYGYTF
>.|TRBV27|.|TRBJ1-2
TGTGCCAGCAGTTCCCCGCCAGGGATCGATGGCTACACCTTC
CASSSPPGIDGYTF
>.|TRBV30|TRBD1|TRBJ2-7
TGTGCCTGGAGTGGTAGAGGGACAGGGGAGACCGAGCAGTACTTC
CAWSGRGTGETEQYF
>.|TRBV7-9|TRBD2|TRBJ2-1
TGTGCCAGCAGCTTAGAGGGGTCTAGCGGGAGCCGGGAGCAGTTCTTC
CASSLEGSSGSREQFF
>.|TRBV7-2|.|TRBJ1-5
TGTGCCAGCAGCTCACAGAGCAATCAGCCCCAGCATTTT
CASSSQSNQPQHF
>few|TRBV5-1|TRBD1|TRBJ2-5
TGCGCCAGCAGCCGCGGACAGGGGGACGAGACCCAGTACTTC
CASSRGQGDETQYF
>.|TRBV7-8|TRBD2|TRBJ2-7
TGTGCCAGCAGCTTAGTTAGCGGGACATCCGAGCAGTACTTC
CASSLVSGTSEQYF
>few|TRBV18|TRBD1|TRBJ2-2
TGTGCCAGCGGGGACAGGGTCGCGACCGGGGAGCTGTTTTTT
CASGDRVATGELFF
>few|TRBV14|TRBD1|TRBJ2-7
TGTGCCAGCAGCCAAGAAAGGGAGCGCGGCAGGGGGACCTACGAGCAGTACTTC
CASSQERERGRGTYEQYF
>few|TRBV19|.|TRBJ2-2
TGTGCCAGCTCTAGTCAGGGGGGGGAGCTGTTTTTT
CASSSQGGELFF
>.|TRBV2|.|TRBJ1-5
TGTGCCAGCAGTGAAGCGCGGGGTGATCAGCCCCAGCATTTT
CASSEARGDQPQHF
>few|TRBV27|.|TRBJ2-1
TGTGCCAGCAGTTTATCCCCAGATAATGAGCAGTTCTTC
CASSLSPDNEQFF
>few|TRBV2|TRBD2|TRBJ2-1
TGTGCCAGCACCCTAGCGGGAGGAAGATACAATGAGCAGTTCTTC
CASTLAGGRYNEQFF
>few|TRBV7-2|.|TRBJ1-2
TGTGCCAGCAGCTTAGTGGCAGATTATGGCTACACCTTC
CASSLVADYGYTF